Given below is one T cell receptor (beta chain) in context. These data originate in a study of blood T cell repertoires in COVID-19. Study details: Researchers got acute and convalescent COVID-19 samples from the United States, Italy and Spain. PBMCs, B-cell-depleted T cells, or T cells were the source of the cDNA or gDNA that made up the material.

In the study's own analysis: Estimation of nucleated cell counts relied on the amplification of reference gene primers. Profiled with immunoSEQ multiplex PCR; TCRdb holds only in-frame clones, not every one. The V and J calls and clone size come from that table; D and trimming were worked out from the DNA. The sample includes approximately 26,000 clones, about 89% of them seen just once. This receptor was identified in a man aged 65-85 years with active COVID-19. Sample: peripheral blood.

The CDR3 sequence: CASSQYTGGTYEQYF. CDR3 nucleotides: TGTGCCAGCAGCCAGTATACGGGAGGAACCTACGAGCAGTACTTC. V and J are TRBV3-1 (or the pseudogene TRBV3-2) and TRBJ2-7; 7 positions match TRBD2. Germline trimming cut 3 bases from V and 2 bases from J; bases unmatched to any gene: 7. This CDR3 is 15 amino acids long. CDR1 and CDR2 from the germline V gene are LGHDT and YNNKEL (reference sequence).